Listed below are T cell receptor beta chains from one sample, sequenced in a study of metastatic and nonmetastatic thyroid tumors. TCRdb reanalyzed the PCR reads with MiXCR. The table lists 25,000 to 30,000 clones, around 17% of them singletons, with approximately 4.4% in the top ten. The sequenced sample consisted of blood. Receptor source: a female donor with papillary thyroid cancer or a benign thyroid nodule (not recorded which). Some clones in this sample may be carry-over from other donors' samples. Each CDR3 is given with its conserved first and last residue. The D gene is left open where the match is weak. A clone size is listed for some rows: how often the clone was seen (once, few, many), or a class if it is expanded.

D: NA
size: many
J: TRBJ2-2
V: TRBV7-9
DNA: TGTGCCGTGGCCGGGGAGCTGTTTTTT
CDR3: CAVAGELFF

D: NA
size: many
J: TRBJ2-3
V: TRBV5-6
DNA: TGTGCCAGCAGGGGCCTGACAAGGGGTTACACAGATACGCAGTATTTT
CDR3: CASRGLTRGYTDTQYF

D: NA
size: many
J: TRBJ1-2
V: TRBV20-1
DNA: TGCAGTGCTAGAGATCTTATCAGGGGAAGGGACTATGGCTACACCTTC
CDR3: CSARDLIRGRDYGYTF

D: TRBD2
size: many
J: TRBJ2-6
V: TRBV7-9
DNA: TGTGCCAGCAGATTTAGCGGGAGGGGGGCCAACGTCCTGACTTTC
CDR3: CASRFSGRGANVLTF

D: NA
size: many
J: TRBJ1-3
V: TRBV6-6
DNA: TGTGCCAGCAGTTCCTCCGGCTACCTCTCTGGAAACACCATATATTTT
CDR3: CASSSSGYLSGNTIYF

D: NA
size: many
J: TRBJ2-5
V: TRBV9
DNA: TGTGCCAGCAGCGTAGCTACGGAACAAGAGACCCAGTACTTC
CDR3: CASSVATEQETQYF

D: NA
size: medium-sized
J: TRBJ2-7
V: TRBV6-5
DNA: TGTGCCAGCAGTTACTCGAACAGGGTGCATACCTACGAGCAGTACTTC
CDR3: CASSYSNRVHTYEQYF

D: NA
size: few
J: TRBJ2-3
V: TRBV2
DNA: TGTGCCAGCAGTAGCGGCACAGATACGCAGTATTTT
CDR3: CASSSGTDTQYF

D: NA
size: medium-sized
J: TRBJ2-3
V: TRBV12-3/TRBV12-4
DNA: TGTGCCAGCAGCGACATGTGGAGGGACACAGATACGCAGTATTTT
CDR3: CASSDMWRDTDTQYF

D: TRBD1
size: many
J: TRBJ1-1
V: TRBV6-1
DNA: TGTGCCAGCAGTTCTAGGACACAGGGGCTCGAAGCTTTCTTT
CDR3: CASSSRTQGLEAFF

D: NA
size: many
J: TRBJ2-1
V: TRBV6-1
DNA: TGTGCCAGCAGTGAAGGTCTCGCGACGCCGAGGGTTGAGCAGTTCTTC
CDR3: CASSEGLATPRVEQFF

D: NA
size: NA
J: TRBJ2-7
V: TRBV14
DNA: TGTGCCATCAGCCAAGCTCCTTCCAGCGAGCAGTACTTC
CDR3: CAISQAPSSEQYF

D: NA
size: NA
J: TRBJ1-1
V: TRBV4-1
DNA: TGCGCCAGCAGCCAAGTCCCCGGGCAAGATGAAGCTTTCTTT
CDR3: CASSQVPGQDEAFF

D: TRBD2
size: many
J: TRBJ2-2
V: TRBV24-1
DNA: TGTGCCACCAGTGATTTGCGGGAGGACACCGGGGAGCTGTTTTTT
CDR3: CATSDLREDTGELFF

D: TRBD1
size: many
J: TRBJ2-6
V: TRBV20-1
DNA: TGCAGTGCTAGATCAGGGGGCTCTGGGGCCAACGTCCTGACTTTC
CDR3: CSARSGGSGANVLTF

D: TRBD1
size: NA
J: TRBJ2-1
V: TRBV4-2
DNA: TGTGCCAGCAGACAAGAGGGGGCACCAGGGGACCCCAATGAGCAGTTCTTC
CDR3: CASRQEGAPGDPNEQFF

D: NA
size: NA
J: TRBJ1-2
V: TRBV12-3/TRBV12-4
DNA: TGTGCCAGCAGCCCCGGGTGGTCCGTCTATGGCTACACCTTC
CDR3: CASSPGWSVYGYTF

D: NA
size: few
J: TRBJ2-7
V: TRBV6-1
DNA: TGTGCCAGCAGTGAAGCGGCACAGGTCTCCTACGAGCAGTACTTC
CDR3: CASSEAAQVSYEQYF

D: TRBD1
size: few
J: TRBJ1-5
V: TRBV6-4
DNA: TGTGCCAGCAACGGTTCGACAGGGGGTTATCAGCCCCAACATTTT
CDR3: CASNGSTGGYQPQHF

D: NA
size: NA
J: TRBJ1-5
V: TRBV30
DNA: TGTGCCTGGAGTCCACCTCGGACAGCGTCGGTTCAGCCCCAGCATTTT
CDR3: CAWSPPRTASVQPQHF

D: NA
size: many
J: TRBJ2-5
V: TRBV15
DNA: TGTGCCACCAGCAGAGGAGTAGGGGGACAAGAGACCCAGTACTTC
CDR3: CATSRGVGGQETQYF

D: TRBD2
size: many
J: TRBJ2-5
V: TRBV6-1
DNA: TGTGCCAGCAGTGAAGCCGAATTTAGCGGGACGTACCAAGAGACCCAGTACTTC
CDR3: CASSEAEFSGTYQETQYF

D: TRBD1
size: many
J: TRBJ2-7
V: TRBV7-8
DNA: TGTGCCAGCAGCCCTCGACAGGGTGATTACGAGCAGTACTTC
CDR3: CASSPRQGDYEQYF

D: NA
size: medium-sized
J: TRBJ1-6
V: TRBV6-9
DNA: TGTGCCAGCGGAGGCTCTCCCTGTTATTCACCCCTCCACTTT
CDR3: CASGGSPCYSPLHF

D: NA
size: many
J: TRBJ2-1
V: TRBV20-1
DNA: TGCAGTGGCCAGGGGGGAACGGATAATGAGCAGTTCTTC
CDR3: CSGQGGTDNEQFF

D: TRBD2
size: many
J: TRBJ2-7
V: TRBV3-1
DNA: TGTGCCAGCAGCCTTGGGACTAGGGCCTACGAGCAGTACTTC
CDR3: CASSLGTRAYEQYF

D: TRBD2
size: many
J: TRBJ2-2
V: TRBV7-9
DNA: TGTGCCAGCAGACCCGGACTAGCGGGTACCGGGGAGCTGTTTTTT
CDR3: CASRPGLAGTGELFF

D: TRBD2
size: NA
J: TRBJ2-3
V: TRBV20-1
DNA: TGCAGTGCTAGAGATCTCGGGCTAGCGGGAGGGCCGGGGACAGATACGCAGTATTTT
CDR3: CSARDLGLAGGPGTDTQYF

D: NA
size: NA
J: TRBJ1-1
V: TRBV4-2
DNA: TGTGCCAGCAGCCCGCTAAATCTCCTGAACACTGAAGCTTTCTTT
CDR3: CASSPLNLLNTEAFF

D: TRBD1
size: NA
J: TRBJ1-2
V: TRBV6-1
DNA: TGTGCCATCGCCGAGGGGGCGTACTATGGCTACACCTTC
CDR3: CAIAEGAYYGYTF

D: TRBD2
size: NA
J: TRBJ2-3
V: TRBV18
DNA: TGTGCCAGCTCCTCGGGACTAGCGGGAGGGAGCACAGATACGCAGTATTTT
CDR3: CASSSGLAGGSTDTQYF

D: TRBD2
size: medium-sized
J: TRBJ2-7
V: TRBV30
DNA: TGTGCCTGGAGTTGGGGAGCGGGAGATAACCACGAGCAGTACTTC
CDR3: CAWSWGAGDNHEQYF

D: NA
size: few
J: TRBJ2-7
V: TRBV27
DNA: TGTGCCAGCAGTTACGACTTACGCCCATACGAGCAGTACTTC
CDR3: CASSYDLRPYEQYF

D: NA
size: NA
J: TRBJ2-7
V: TRBV11-2
DNA: TGTGCCAGCAGCTTAGGTGGGACGTATTTCTACGACCAGTACTTC
CDR3: CASSLGGTYFYDQYF

D: TRBD1
size: many
J: TRBJ1-1
V: TRBV6-1
DNA: TGTGCCAGCAGTGAATGGACAGGGGCTGAAGCTTTCTTT
CDR3: CASSEWTGAEAFF

D: TRBD1
size: NA
J: TRBJ2-7
V: TRBV5-6
DNA: TGTGCCAGCAGTTTGGGACAGGGGCCCCACGAGCAGTACTTC
CDR3: CASSLGQGPHEQYF

D: NA
size: many
J: TRBJ2-1
V: TRBV7-2
DNA: TGTGCCAGCAGCTTGAGGGTCTACAATGAGCAGTTCTTC
CDR3: CASSLRVYNEQFF

D: TRBD2
size: few
J: TRBJ2-7
V: TRBV6-2/TRBV6-3
DNA: TGTGCCAGCGGCCGGGGGGGACTCCTTTACGAGCAGTACTTC
CDR3: CASGRGGLLYEQYF

D: NA
size: medium-sized
J: TRBJ2-5
V: TRBV27
DNA: TGTGCCAGCAGTTTAATCGGCGGACCCCAAGAGACCCAGTACTTC
CDR3: CASSLIGGPQETQYF

D: TRBD2
size: medium-sized
J: TRBJ2-2
V: TRBV11-3
DNA: TGTGCCAGCAGCTTAGTCGGACTAGCGGGAGGAAAAACCGGGGAGCTGTTTTTT
CDR3: CASSLVGLAGGKTGELFF

D: NA
size: few
J: TRBJ2-5
V: TRBV6-2/TRBV6-3
DNA: TGTGCCAGCATTTACAGTGGCAGGGCCACGACCCAGTACTTC
CDR3: CASIYSGRATTQYF